The 13 T cell receptor beta chains given below trace back to one sample, sequenced in a study of blood T cells in healthy people across ages. The second PCR ran roughly 6 to 11 cycles with a sample-barcoded 5' primer and J-beta primers. TCRdb ran MiXCR on the 5' RACE reads and lists one entry per CDR3 protein. The data show about 1.5 million distinct CDR3 sequences, roughly 43% seen once. The sequencing sample was made of blood. Every receptor here comes from a woman aged 18-29 years in good health.

The genes are TRBV6-6 and TRBJ1-5; the D gene is possibly TRBD1 (5 bases). The CDR3 is 12 amino acids. V was cut by 7 bases and J by 5 bases, with 9 bases left in between. CDR1 and CDR2 from the germline V gene are MNHNY and SVGAGI (reference sequence). Here the CDR3 reads CASTSGHQPQHF. In DNA, the CDR3 is TGTGCCAGCACCTCAGGGCATCAGCCCCAGCATTTT.

There are many counts of this clonotype. Just one base apart from a much larger clone, this may be a read error. This chain joins TRBV7-2 and TRBJ2-7; no clear D gene. Trimming removed 4 bases at V and 7 bases at J, with 20 bases between. Germline CDR1 and CDR2: SGHTA and FQGNSA. This CDR3 comprises 15 residues. In DNA, the CDR3 is TGTGCCAGCAGCTCAGAGCCCGCAAGGAGTTTTGAGCAGTACTTC. It is translated as CASSSEPARSFEQYF.

This clonotype was found a few times. The chain couples TRBV6-2 or TRBV6-3 to TRBJ1-4, with D unclear. The CDR3 contains 19 residues. Per the germline V gene, CDR1 is MNHEY and CDR2 is SVGEGT. V was trimmed by 8 bases and J by 6 bases, leaving 31 bases between them. The CDR3 loop reads CASANDPSSLEPLDEKLFF. The CDR3 DNA is TGTGCCAGCGCCAACGACCCAAGTTCCCTTGAACCTCTGGATGAAAAACTGTTTTTT.

CDR3 nucleotides: TGCGCCAGCAGCCAAGAACAGGGTGGGATATTTATCCACGAGCAGTACTTC. Amino acids: CASSQEQGGIFIHEQYF. The chain links TRBV4-1 to TRBJ2-7; the D gene is possibly TRBD1 (6 bases). CDR3 size: 17 residues. Germline V gives CDR1 MGHRA, CDR2 YSYEKL. V was clipped by 0 bases and J by 5 bases, with 20 bases between them.

This clonotype was picked up a small number of times. This rearrangement joins TRBV20-1 to TRBJ2-7; a weak D match, TRBD1 (8 bases). The V gene's germline CDR1 is DFQATT and CDR2 SNEGSKA (reference sequence). V gave up 6 bases and J gave up 2 bases, with 14 bases separating them. This CDR3 has 13 amino acids. The CDR3 reads CSAVQGGTYEQYF. For the CDR3, the DNA is TGCAGTGCCGTACAGGGGGGGACCTACGAGCAGTACTTC.

The DNA of the CDR3 is TGTGCCAGCAGACCCTCAGGGAGGTACGAGCAGTACTTC. Amino acids: CASRPSGRYEQYF. The chain is built from TRBV27 and TRBJ2-7; the D gene is possibly TRBD2 (6 bases). Germline CDR1 MNHEY, CDR2 SMNVEV (reference sequence). The CDR3 spans 13 residues. Trimming left V 6 bases short and J 4 bases short, with 13 bases between.

This clonotype has more than one count but fewer than ten. This chain links TRBV7-6 with TRBJ2-4, with TRBD1 as a possible D gene (6 bases). The J call is in doubt because the DNA end fits TRBJ2-7 better. Per the germline V gene, CDR1 is SGHVS and CDR2 is FNYEAQ. The CDR3 has 15 amino acids. CDR3 protein: CASSLAFDRTYEQYF. In DNA, the CDR3 is TGTGCCAGCAGCTTAGCTTTTGACAGGACCTACGAGCAGTACTTC.

V and J are TRBV12-3 or TRBV12-4 and TRBJ2-2; no firm D call. Trimming cost V 3 bases and J 7 bases, with 6 bases left between them. This CDR3 has 12 residues. The CDR3 loop is CASSFWDGELFF. DNA of the CDR3: TGTGCCAGCAGTTTCTGGGACGGGGAGCTGTTTTTT.

There are a few counts of this clonotype. The V and J genes are TRBV6-2 or TRBV6-3 and TRBJ1-1; D ambiguous. Trimming cost V 5 bases and J 4 bases, with 11 bases left between them. The CDR3 is 13 amino acids. The V gene's germline CDR1 is MNHEY and CDR2 SVGEGT. The CDR3 nucleotides are TGTGCCAGCAGTGATACGGCGGTCACTGAAGCTTTCTTT. As protein: CASSDTAVTEAFF.

This clonotype was counted between two and nine times. This sequence joins TRBV7-2 and TRBJ2-5; D remains unclear. The germline CDR1 and CDR2 sequences are SGHTA and FQGNSA. V shed 2 bases and J shed 5 bases, with 9 bases lying between them. The CDR3 totals 13 residues. CDR3 in amino acids: CASSLTVSETQYF. The CDR3 region has the DNA TGTGCCAGCAGCTTAACAGTTTCGGAGACCCAGTACTTC.

This clonotype was recorded a few times. The chain recombines TRBV27 with TRBJ2-1; the D is unclear. Trimming removed 2 bases at V and 3 bases at J, with 11 bases between. Germline values: CDR1 MNHEY, CDR2 SMNVEV (reference sequence). The CDR3 totals 15 residues. The CDR3 sequence is CASSLRRLFYNEQFF. DNA of the CDR3: TGTGCCAGCAGTTTAAGGCGGTTGTTCTACAATGAGCAGTTCTTC.

The genes are TRBV12-3 or TRBV12-4 and TRBJ2-3, with D unclear. The CDR3 totals 13 residues. V dropped 3 bases and J dropped 5 bases, with 9 bases sitting between them. CDR3 in amino acids: CASSFVVKDTQYF. CDR3 DNA: TGTGCCAGCAGTTTCGTCGTCAAAGATACGCAGTATTTT.

This clonotype was picked up a small number of times. The CDR3 is CSERVINYNEQFF. CDR3 DNA: TGCAGCGAGAGGGTCATCAACTACAATGAGCAGTTCTTC. The V call is TRBV29-1, the J call TRBJ2-1; D is possibly TRBD2 (5 bases). The ends were cut back, 7 bases at V and 3 bases at J, with 13 bases in the middle. From germline, CDR1 is SQVTM and CDR2 ANQGSEA. The CDR3 consists of 13 residues.